What follows describes a single T cell receptor beta chain. CDR3 length: 14 amino acids. J gave up 7 bases and V 6 bases, and 9 bases lay outside the gene matches. Germline CDR1 reads MDHEN; CDR2 reads SYDVKM. Assay: immunoSEQ multiplex PCR; the TCRdb copy retains only in-frame clones and omits some. The table includes tens of thousands of clones, around 80% detected once. Patients who had autoimmune disease history or got systemic immunosuppression were left out. This sample is part of a study of OX40 agonist ivuxolimab in advanced cancers. This sequence was found in an adult with an advanced solid tumor such as melanoma, head and neck, liver or kidney cancer. The input for sequencing was CD4+ or CD8+ T cells sorted from blood, taken in a trial of the OX40 agonist ivuxolimab. The J gene is TRBJ2-1, the V gene TRBV28; 7 bases line up with TRBD1. The DNA for the CDR3 is TGTGCCAGCAGCCTACGGGACAGCCTTAATGAGCAGTTCTTC. It specifies CASSLRDSLNEQFF.